These 28 T cell receptor beta chains were sequenced from one sample in a study of Graves' ophthalmopathy and Graves' hyperthyroidism. For repertoire sequencing, the TCR beta CDR3 regions were amplified from RNA transcripts. Amplification began with first-round RT-PCR using HTBI primers, then second-round multiplex PCR was performed. Each CDR3 protein is one row after TCRdb ran MiXCR on the multiplex PCR reads. Among 40,000 to 45,000 distinct CDR3 sequences listed, 52% were seen once. Sequenced: peripheral blood. The receptors were sampled from an adult man with Graves' ophthalmopathy.

The rearrangement uses TRBV24-1 and TRBJ2-7; 12 nucleotides match TRBD2. Germline V CDR1 and CDR2: KGHDR, SFDVKD. This CDR3 region has 19 residues. J was trimmed by 1 base and V by 11 bases; bases with no gene match: 20. The CDR3 sequence: CASSLGQPGTSGPSYEQYF. The DNA of the CDR3 is TGTGCCAGCAGCTTAGGACAGCCCGGGACTAGCGGGCCGTCCTACGAGCAGTACTTC.

Many counts were recorded for this clonotype. The CDR3 nucleotides are TGTGCCAGCAGTCCCCAAGGGACAGCTGACTATGGCTACACCTTC. Its protein product is CASSPQGTADYGYTF. The chain links TRBV6-5 to TRBJ1-2; 7 positions agree with TRBD1. The ends lost 5 bases at V and 3 bases at J; junction bases unmatched: 9. The CDR3 length is 15 residues. Germline CDR1 is MNHEY and CDR2 is SVGAGI.

The chain links TRBV12-3 or TRBV12-4 to TRBJ1-2; possible D gene TRBD1, 6 bases. Trimming left V 3 bases short and J 4 bases short, with 9 bases between. This CDR3 has 13 residues. The CDR3 sequence is CASSLAQGYGYTF. In DNA form, the CDR3 reads TGTGCCAGCAGTTTGGCACAGGGCTATGGCTACACCTTC.

This clonotype was detected many times. The rearrangement joins TRBV19 to TRBJ2-5; D unresolved. The ends were cut back, 2 bases at V and 3 bases at J, with 7 bases in the middle. There are 13 residues in the CDR3. The germline gives CDR1 LNHDA, CDR2 SQIVND (reference sequence). CDR3 residues: CASSINVKETQYF. In DNA, the CDR3 is TGTGCCAGTAGTATAAATGTTAAAGAGACCCAGTACTTC.

The chain joins TRBV7-2 to TRBJ2-7, with TRBD2 identical over 12 bases. J was trimmed by 6 bases and V by 4 bases; bases with no gene match: 7. Looked up from germline, CDR1 is SGHTA and CDR2 is FQGNSA. There are 15 residues in the CDR3. This chain's CDR3 is CASSSRLAGEGEQYF. The CDR3 DNA reads TGTGCCAGCAGCTCGCGACTAGCGGGGGAGGGCGAGCAGTACTTC.

The chain recombines TRBV6-1 with TRBJ2-1; 13 bases fit TRBD2. The CDR3 contains 14 residues. V lost 4 bases and J lost 12; bases outside the gene matches: 6. Per the germline V gene, CDR1 is MNHNS and CDR2 is SASEGT. CDR3 nucleotides: TGTGCCAGCAGTGGACTAGCGGGGGGAGATACGCAGTTCTTC. Translation: CASSGLAGGDTQFF.

This clonotype occurred many times. The chain uses TRBV4-2 and TRBJ2-3; 14 nucleotides line up with TRBD2. Germline V gives CDR1 LGHNA, CDR2 YNFKEQ. V shed 0 bases and J 5 bases; nucleotides not matched to a gene: 1. This CDR3 comprises 16 residues. This chain's CDR3 is CASSQDGTSGGDTQYF. CDR3 nucleotide sequence: TGTGCCAGCAGCCAAGATGGGACTAGCGGGGGAGATACGCAGTATTTT.

This clonotype was recorded at least ten times. The rearrangement joins TRBV13 to TRBJ2-3; the match to TRBD2 covers 9 bases. Germline V gives CDR1 PRHDT, CDR2 FYEKMQ (reference sequence). V gave up 6 bases and J gave up 4 bases; unmatched junction bases: 5. There are 14 residues in the CDR3. CDR3 loop: CASRKAGGADTQYF. CDR3 DNA: TGTGCCAGCAGAAAAGCGGGAGGCGCAGATACGCAGTATTTT.

At least ten counts were recorded for this clonotype. The chain carries TRBV12-3 or TRBV12-4 and TRBJ1-6, with 7 positions matching TRBD1. The CDR3 contains 14 residues. V lost 5 bases, J lost 8 bases, and 6 bases stayed unmatched. The CDR3 DNA sequence: TGTGCCAGCAGTCAAGGGGGCAGGTATTCACCCCTCCACTTT. As protein: CASSQGGRYSPLHF.

On this clonotype: This could be a read error, since a much larger clone is one nucleotide away. The chain has TRBV3-1 and TRBJ2-1, with a possible D match to TRBD1 (5 bases). CDR1 and CDR2 from the germline V gene are LGHDT and YNNKEL (reference sequence). This CDR3 region has 14 residues. CDR3 DNA sequence: TGTGCCAGCAGCCACCGGACAACCTACAGTGAGCAGTTCTTC. It translates to CASSHRTTYSEQFF.

V gene TRBV4-1 combines with J gene TRBJ2-7; D call uncertain. Germline V CDR1 and CDR2: MGHRA, YSYEKL. The CDR3 totals 14 residues. V was cut by 2 bases and J by 2 bases, with 10 bases left in between. CDR3 DNA sequence: TGCGCCAGCAGCCAAACCGGGTCTACCTACGAGCAGTACTTC. It yields the protein CASSQTGSTYEQYF.

The rearrangement links TRBV7-6 to TRBJ2-5; no clear D. Looked up from germline, CDR1 is SGHVS and CDR2 is FNYEAQ. The ends were cut back, 3 bases at V and 1 base at J, with 6 bases in the middle. This CDR3 has 13 residues. The CDR3 nucleotides are TGTGCCAGCAGCTTGTGGAGCCAAGAGACCCAGTACTTC. It encodes CASSLWSQETQYF.

Many counts were recorded for this clonotype. The CDR3 DNA reads as TGTGCCAGCAGCGAGGGAACAGGATACTATGGCTACACCTTC. Its translation: CASSEGTGYYGYTF. V is TRBV5-6 and J is TRBJ1-2; TRBD1 might be the D (5 bases). From germline, CDR1 is SGHDT and CDR2 YYEEEE. Between the trimmed V and J ends, which lost 4 bases and 3 bases, there was a span of 13 bases. CDR3 length: 14 amino acids.

This clonotype was found a few times. The rearrangement joins TRBV21-1 to TRBJ1-2; the table's D call, TRBD1, was not checked against the DNA. TRBV21-1 is reported as a pseudogene. The CDR3 totals 16 residues. CDR3 protein: CASSNCRDSTNYGYTF. The CDR3, as DNA: TGTGCCAGCAGCAATTGTCGGGACAGCACTAACTATGGCTACACCTTC.

Comments on this clonotype: No conserved phenylalanine or tryptophan is present at the end of the CDR3, so a read error is the likely explanation. V and J are TRBV7-2 and TRBJ1-2; D is unresolved. From germline, CDR1 is SGHTA and CDR2 FQGNSA. CDR3 length: 13 amino acids. The chain's CDR3 is CASGLVVLAGYTL. DNA for the CDR3: TGTGCCAGCGGCTTAGTTGTTTTGGCTGGCTACACCCTC.

Of note for this clonotype: Compared with germline, one end of the junction differs, possibly owing to a read error. The chain has TRBV3-1 and TRBJ2-3, with a possible D match to TRBD2 (5 bases). The CDR3 spans 15 residues. CDR1 and CDR2 (germline): LGHDT, YNNKEL (reference sequence). CDR3 loop: CASSQSGSSTDTQYF. CDR3 in DNA: TGTGCCAGCAGCCAATCGGGGTCTAGCACTGATACGCAGTATTTT.

This chain links TRBV2 with TRBJ1-3, with TRBD1 as a possible D gene (5 bases). The germline gives CDR1 SNHLY, CDR2 FYNNEI. The CDR3 covers 15 residues. Trimming took off 8 bases at V and 2 bases at J, with 16 bases between the two ends. The CDR3 protein is CASLIGVGAGNTIYF. DNA of the CDR3: TGTGCCAGCCTCATAGGTGTGGGGGCTGGAAACACCATATATTTT.

The rearrangement links TRBV6-4 to TRBJ1-4; D is possibly TRBD1 (5 bases). V was clipped by 9 bases and J by 6 bases, with 17 bases between them. The CDR3 covers 14 residues. Germline CDR1 MRHNA, CDR2 SNTAGT. The chain's CDR3 is CARPPAGKDEKLFF. CDR3 in DNA: TGTGCCAGGCCTCCGGCAGGGAAGGATGAAAAACTGTTTTTT.

The rearrangement links TRBV7-9 to TRBJ2-7; 10 bases line up with TRBD2. Trimming removed 5 bases from V and 6 bases from J; junction bases left unmatched: 1. This CDR3 has 12 residues. CDR1 is SEHNR, CDR2 FQNEAQ, per germline (reference sequence). DNA for the CDR3: TGTGCCAGCAGCCCTAGCGGGGGCGAGCAGTACGTC. Amino acids: CASSPSGGEQYV.

This clonotype was counted a single time. The CDR3 does not end in the conserved phenylalanine or tryptophan, so this is likely a read error. The chain employs TRBV29-1 and TRBJ2-5; 9 bases fit TRBD2. The CDR3 has 15 residues. V lost 6 bases and J lost 7; bases outside the gene matches: 15. The germline CDR1 and CDR2 sequences are SQVTM and ANQGSEA. CDR3 residues: CSVARGGLGAGTQYY. CDR3 sequence (DNA): TGCAGCGTCGCGCGGGGGGGACTAGGGGCGGGGACCCAGTACTAC.

Of note for this clonotype: The junction differs from germline at one of its ends, possibly a read error. This chain connects TRBV2 to TRBJ1-6; the D is unclear. This CDR3 is built from 11 residues. The germline CDR1 and CDR2 sequences are SNHLY and FYNNEI. The CDR3 region has the DNA TGTGCCAGCAGTTCCCATTCACCCCTTCACTTT. This encodes CASSSHSPLHF.

The chain couples TRBV5-1 to TRBJ2-7, with D perhaps assigned TRBD1 or TRBD2 (5 bases each). This CDR3 has 16 residues. From germline, CDR1 is SGHRS and CDR2 YFSETQ. The V end lost 0 bases, the J end lost 7 bases, and 20 bases lay between the germline ends. This CDR3 is CASSLDVRLGTGEQYF. The CDR3 DNA reads as TGCGCCAGCAGCTTGGATGTCAGGTTGGGGACCGGGGAGCAGTACTTC.

The CDR3, as DNA: TGTGCCAGCAGTGAGCTAGCCCCAGGGCGGAACACTGAAGCTTTCTTT. Translated, it gives CASSELAPGRNTEAFF. This chain uses TRBV2 with TRBJ1-1, with D possibly TRBD1 on 5 matching bases. Germline V gene data show CDR1 as SNHLY and CDR2 as FYNNEI. Trimming removed 3 bases from V and 1 base from J, with 15 bases in between. This CDR3 spans 16 amino acids.

Concerning this clonotype itself: With a much larger clone just one base away, this may be a read error. This chain links TRBV5-1 with TRBJ1-1; D gene unclear. This CDR3 has 13 residues. The V gene's germline CDR1 is SGHRS and CDR2 YFSETQ. CDR3 in amino acids: CASSFGMNTGAFF. As DNA, the CDR3 is TGCGCCAGCAGCTTTGGAATGAACACTGGAGCTTTCTTT.

V usage is TRBV7-8 and J usage is TRBJ2-1; perhaps D is TRBD1 or TRBD2 (6 bases each). The J call may be wrong; the DNA end is better matched by TRBJ2-3. The CDR3 is made up of 17 amino acids. CDR1 and CDR2 from the germline V gene are SGHVS and FQNEAQ. CDR3 nucleotides: TGTGCCAGCAGCTTAGTTTATGAGGGGGGCTACTACAATGAGCAGTATTTT. Translated, it gives CASSLVYEGGYYNEQYF.

By frequency in the sample, this clonotype is medium-sized. This rearrangement joins TRBV7-3 to TRBJ1-6, with a weak D call TRBD1 (6 bases). There are 15 residues in the CDR3. Trimming took off 2 bases at V and 5 bases at J, with 10 bases between the two ends. CDR1 is SGHTA and CDR2 is FQGTGA in the germline V gene. The chain's CDR3 is CASSLGSGDNSPLHF. The CDR3 DNA sequence: TGTGCCAGCAGCTTAGGATCAGGGGATAATTCACCCCTCCACTTT. Using reference TRBV7-3 and TRBJ1-6 for the parts outside the CDR3, the full variable domain is GAGVSQTPSNKVTEKGKYVELRCDPISGHTALYWYRQSLGQGPEFLIYFQGTGAADDSGLPNDRFFAVRPEGSVSTLKIQRTERGDSAVYLCASSLGSGDNSPLHFGNGTRLTVT.

This clonotype was detected only once. This chain joins TRBV20-1 and TRBJ1-1; no definite D call. The CDR3 runs to 12 residues. CDR1 and CDR2 from the germline V gene are DFQATT and SNEGSKA (reference sequence). The V and J ends lost 4 bases and 1 base respectively, with 7 bases between them. Here the CDR3 reads CSANYPNTEAFF. CDR3 DNA sequence: TGCAGTGCTAATTACCCGAACACTGAAGCTTTCTTT.

Concerning this clonotype: A much bigger clone sits one base away, suggesting this may be a read error. V is TRBV9 and J is TRBJ2-1; 12 bases agree with TRBD2. The CDR3 covers 19 residues. Unmatched junction bases numbered 20, after V lost 3 bases and J lost 10 bases. Per germline, CDR1 SGDLS and CDR2 YYNGEE. The CDR3 sequence is CASSERERLAGGPGGEQFF. CDR3 in DNA: TGTGCCAGCAGCGAGAGAGAGAGGCTAGCGGGGGGGCCGGGAGGGGAGCAGTTCTTC. Full variable domain (missing parts from reference TRBV9 and TRBJ2-1): DSGVTQTPKHLITATGQRVTLRCSPRSGDLSVYWYQQSLDQGLQFLIQYYNGEERAKGNILERFSAQQFPDLHSELNLSSLELGDSALYFCASSERERLAGGPGGEQFFGPGTRLTVL.